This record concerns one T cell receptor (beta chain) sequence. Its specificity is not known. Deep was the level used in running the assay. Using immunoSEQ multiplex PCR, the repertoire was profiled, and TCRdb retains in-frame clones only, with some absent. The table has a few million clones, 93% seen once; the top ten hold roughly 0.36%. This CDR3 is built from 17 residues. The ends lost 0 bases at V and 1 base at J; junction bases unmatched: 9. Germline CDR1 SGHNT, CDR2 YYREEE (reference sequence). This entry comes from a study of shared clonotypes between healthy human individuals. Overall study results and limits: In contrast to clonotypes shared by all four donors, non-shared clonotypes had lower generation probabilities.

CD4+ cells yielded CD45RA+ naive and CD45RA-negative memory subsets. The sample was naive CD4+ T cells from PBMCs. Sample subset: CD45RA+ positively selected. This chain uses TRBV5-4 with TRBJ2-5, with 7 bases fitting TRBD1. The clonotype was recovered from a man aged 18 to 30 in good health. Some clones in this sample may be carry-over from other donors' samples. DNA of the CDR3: TGTGCCAGCAGCTTGGGCCGGACAGGCCCGCTCCAAGAGACCCAGTACTTC. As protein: CASSLGRTGPLQETQYF.